This T cell receptor (beta chain) was recovered during a study of shared clonotypes between healthy human individuals. Notes on the study in general: Represented genetic and exposure-history diversity was restricted by having few donors.

V was clipped by 5 bases and J by 0 bases; unmatched bases: 12. Looked up from germline, CDR1 is LNHDA and CDR2 is SQIVND (reference sequence). This CDR3 comprises 17 residues. Using immunoSEQ multiplex PCR, the repertoire was profiled, and TCRdb retains in-frame clones only, with some absent. Among some 2,100,000 clones listed, 95% were seen once. On this clone: Its target is not known.

The sample comprised naive CD4+ T cells sorted from blood. This sample's subset: CD45RA+ positively selected. The chain recombines TRBV19 with TRBJ2-7, with 8 bases aligning to TRBD2. The sequence was obtained from a young man in good health. DNA for the CDR3: TGTGCCAGTAGTCAACGAAATAGCGGGACTACCTCCTACGAGCAGTACTTC. It specifies CASSQRNSGTTSYEQYF.